This TCR beta chain was captured in a study of blood T cell repertoires in COVID-19. The protocol was immunoSEQ multiplex PCR, while the TCRdb copy is restricted to in-frame clones and leaves out a portion. The table includes roughly 200,000 clones, approximately 90% detected once. This receptor was taken from a woman between 40 and 50 years old with acute COVID-19. The sample taken for sequencing was PBMCs or T cells enriched from blood (not recorded which).

The chain's CDR3 is CSVEDLGGPGETQYF. The CDR3 DNA reads as TGCAGCGTTGAAGATCTGGGGGGACCAGGGGAGACCCAGTACTTC. The rearrangement uses TRBV29-1 and TRBJ2-5; D is possibly TRBD2 (6 bases). The CDR3 runs to 15 residues. V was shortened by 0 bases and J by 5 bases, with 16 bases between the two germline ends. Looked up from germline, CDR1 is SQVTM and CDR2 is ANQGSEA. Full variable domain (rest looked up from reference TRBV29-1 and TRBJ2-5): SAVISQKPSRDICQRGTSLTIQCQVDSQVTMMFWYRQQPGQSLTLIATANQGSEATYESGFVIDKFPISRPNLTFSTLTVSNMSPEDSSIYLCSVEDLGGPGETQYFGPGTRLLVL.